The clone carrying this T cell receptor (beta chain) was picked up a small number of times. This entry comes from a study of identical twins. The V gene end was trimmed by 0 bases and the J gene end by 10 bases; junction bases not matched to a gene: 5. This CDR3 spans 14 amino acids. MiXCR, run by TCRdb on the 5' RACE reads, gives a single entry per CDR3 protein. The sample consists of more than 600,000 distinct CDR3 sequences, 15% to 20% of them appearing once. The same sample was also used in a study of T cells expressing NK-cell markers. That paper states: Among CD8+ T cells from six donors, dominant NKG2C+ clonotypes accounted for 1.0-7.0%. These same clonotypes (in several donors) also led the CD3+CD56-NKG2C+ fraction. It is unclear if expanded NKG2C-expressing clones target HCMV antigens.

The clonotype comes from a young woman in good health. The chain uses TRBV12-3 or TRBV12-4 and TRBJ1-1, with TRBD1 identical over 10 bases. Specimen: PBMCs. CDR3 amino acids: CASSLARDRGSAFF. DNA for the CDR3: TGTGCCAGCAGTTTAGCGCGGGACAGGGGCTCAGCTTTCTTT.